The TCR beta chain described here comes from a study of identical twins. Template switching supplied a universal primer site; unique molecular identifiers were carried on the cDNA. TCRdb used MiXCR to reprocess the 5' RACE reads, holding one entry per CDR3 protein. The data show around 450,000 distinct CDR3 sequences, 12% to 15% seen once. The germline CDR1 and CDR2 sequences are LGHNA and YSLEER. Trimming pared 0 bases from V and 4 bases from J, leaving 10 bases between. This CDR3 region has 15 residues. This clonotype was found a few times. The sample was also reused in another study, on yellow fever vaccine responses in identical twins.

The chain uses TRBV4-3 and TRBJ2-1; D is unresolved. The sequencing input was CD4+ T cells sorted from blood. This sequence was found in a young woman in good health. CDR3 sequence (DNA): TGCGCCAGCAGCCAAGAACCCAAGAGATACAATGAGCAGTTCTTC. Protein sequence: CASSQEPKRYNEQFF.